This T cell receptor beta chain is drawn from a study of CD8 T cells in ankylosing spondylitis. This clonotype was observed a few times. The target antigen is unknown. Study outcomes and limitations: A subset of motif variants has previously been described in the synovial fluid and blood of reactive arthritis.

TCRdb used MiXCR to reprocess the 5' RACE reads, holding one entry per CDR3 protein. Here the sample spans roughly 90,000 distinct CDR3 sequences, roughly 8.3% being singletons. Germline lookup yields CDR1 SNHLY and CDR2 FYNNEI. The V and J ends lost 6 bases and 5 bases respectively, with 10 bases between them. The CDR3 consists of 12 residues. The sample consisted of blood, either unsorted or a sorted T cell fraction (not recorded which). The clonotype was recovered from a male donor with ankylosing spondylitis or in good health (not recorded which). The chain uses TRBV2 and TRBJ1-2, with a tentative D call TRBD1 (6 bases). The CDR3 DNA reads TGTGCCAGCAGGGGGGCAGGGTATGGCTACACCTTC. It encodes CASRGAGYGYTF.